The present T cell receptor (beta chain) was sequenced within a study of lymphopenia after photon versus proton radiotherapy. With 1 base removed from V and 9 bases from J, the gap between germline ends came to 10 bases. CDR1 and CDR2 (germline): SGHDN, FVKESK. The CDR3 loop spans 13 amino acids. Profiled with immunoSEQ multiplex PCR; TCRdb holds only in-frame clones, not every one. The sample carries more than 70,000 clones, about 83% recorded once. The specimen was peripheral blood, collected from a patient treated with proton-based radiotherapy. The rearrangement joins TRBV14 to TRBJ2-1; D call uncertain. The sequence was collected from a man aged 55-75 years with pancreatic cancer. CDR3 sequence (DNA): TGTGCCAGCAGCCAAGTTCTGGGTAGTGAGCAGTTCTTC. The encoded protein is CASSQVLGSEQFF.